These T cell receptor beta chains were read from a single sample in a study of shared clonotypes between healthy human individuals. TCRdb's copy holds only in-frame clones and misses some; the assay was immunoSEQ multiplex PCR. The sample shows about 520,000 clones, 95% to 96% of them seen only once. The sample comprised naive CD4+ T cells sorted from blood. The receptors were gathered from a woman in her twenties or thirties in good health. The CDR3 runs from the conserved cysteine through the conserved F or W. The D gene is left open where the match is weak. The listing skips clone size in some rows; elsewhere it reads once, few, many or a size class.

CDR3nt: TGTGCCAGCAGTTTCAACGCCGGGACCTCAGGAGATACGCAGTATTTT; CDR3aa: CASSFNAGTSGDTQYF; v_gene: TRBV28; abundance: .; d_gene: .; j_gene: TRBJ2-3
CDR3nt: TGTGCCAGCAGTCTCCAATTCACAGATACGCAGTATTTT; CDR3aa: CASSLQFTDTQYF; v_gene: TRBV28; abundance: .; d_gene: .; j_gene: TRBJ2-3
CDR3nt: TGCGCCAGCAGCAAGGGTGCTGAAGCTTTCTTT; CDR3aa: CASSKGAEAFF; v_gene: TRBV5-1; abundance: .; d_gene: .; j_gene: TRBJ1-1
CDR3nt: TGCGCCAGCAGCTCGGGAGGGAGGACCTACGAGCAGTACTTC; CDR3aa: CASSSGGRTYEQYF; v_gene: TRBV5-1; abundance: .; d_gene: TRBD2; j_gene: TRBJ2-7
CDR3nt: TGTGCAAGTCGCCCGACCGGGACAGGGGGTTTCCATGACCGAACCAAAAACATTCAGTACTTC; CDR3aa: CASRPTGTGGFHDRTKNIQYF; v_gene: TRBV12-2; abundance: .; d_gene: .; j_gene: TRBJ2-4
CDR3nt: TGTGCCACCCGGGAGTCGGGGACCGGGGAGCTGTTTTTT; CDR3aa: CATRESGTGELFF; v_gene: TRBV28; abundance: .; d_gene: .; j_gene: TRBJ2-2
CDR3nt: TGTGCCAGCAGCCAAGAGGGACTAGCGGGAGCGTACAATGAGCAGTTCTTC; CDR3aa: CASSQEGLAGAYNEQFF; v_gene: TRBV4-2; abundance: .; d_gene: TRBD2; j_gene: TRBJ2-1
CDR3nt: TGCGCCAGCAGCCCCCTTTCGGGCGGGAGGGTGGATACGCAGTATTTT; CDR3aa: CASSPLSGGRVDTQYF; v_gene: TRBV4-1; abundance: once; d_gene: TRBD2; j_gene: TRBJ2-3
CDR3nt: TGTGCCAGCCAGGGACTAGCGGGAGGAGGTGAGCAGTTCTTC; CDR3aa: CASQGLAGGGEQFF; v_gene: TRBV6-5; abundance: .; d_gene: TRBD2; j_gene: TRBJ2-1
CDR3nt: TGCGCCAGCAGGCACTTTCGGGACAGGGGCTACGAGCAGTACTTC; CDR3aa: CASRHFRDRGYEQYF; v_gene: TRBV10-1; abundance: .; d_gene: TRBD1; j_gene: TRBJ2-7
CDR3nt: TGTGCCAGCAGTTTATCCGCATCTGCCGCAAATGATGACAGGACTACTGAAGCTTTCTTT; CDR3aa: CASSLSASAANDDRTTEAFF; v_gene: TRBV27; abundance: once; d_gene: .; j_gene: TRBJ1-1
CDR3nt: TGCGCCAGCAGCTTGGGGTCACAGGGGAGTGGGTATGGAGAGACCCAGTACTTC; CDR3aa: CASSLGSQGSGYGETQYF; v_gene: TRBV5-1; abundance: .; d_gene: TRBD1; j_gene: TRBJ2-5
CDR3nt: TGTGCCAGCCGCCAACAGGGGAATGAGCAGTTCTTC; CDR3aa: CASRQQGNEQFF; v_gene: TRBV28; abundance: .; d_gene: TRBD1; j_gene: TRBJ2-1
CDR3nt: TGTGCCAGCGGGTATAGCAATCAGCCCCAGCATTTT; CDR3aa: CASGYSNQPQHF; v_gene: TRBV6-5; abundance: .; d_gene: .; j_gene: TRBJ1-5
CDR3nt: TGTGCCAGCAAGGGAATGGAGGGCCGTAGCGGGGAGCTGTTTTTT; CDR3aa: CASKGMEGRSGELFF; v_gene: TRBV2; abundance: .; d_gene: .; j_gene: TRBJ2-2
CDR3nt: TGCGCCAGCAGCGTCCAGCTAGCGGGCGGTGAGCAGTTCTTC; CDR3aa: CASSVQLAGGEQFF; v_gene: TRBV5-1; abundance: .; d_gene: TRBD2; j_gene: TRBJ2-1
CDR3nt: TGTGCCAGCAAGCCGGACGGGAACTATGGCTACACCTTC; CDR3aa: CASKPDGNYGYTF; v_gene: TRBV2; abundance: .; d_gene: .; j_gene: TRBJ1-2
CDR3nt: TGTGCCAGCCTCGACCGGGCCGATCAAATTGGCTACACCTTC; CDR3aa: CASLDRADQIGYTF; v_gene: TRBV28; abundance: .; d_gene: .; j_gene: TRBJ1-2
CDR3nt: TGCGCCAGCAGCTTGGAAGTTGCAAACACTGAAGCTTTCTTT; CDR3aa: CASSLEVANTEAFF; v_gene: TRBV5-1; abundance: .; d_gene: .; j_gene: TRBJ1-1
CDR3nt: TGTGCCACCAGCAGAGCCCTGCAGGTCACCGGGGAGCTGTTTTTT; CDR3aa: CATSRALQVTGELFF; v_gene: TRBV15; abundance: .; d_gene: .; j_gene: TRBJ2-2
CDR3nt: TGTGCCAGCGCAGGGGAACTCTATGGCTACACCTTC; CDR3aa: CASAGELYGYTF; v_gene: TRBV28; abundance: .; d_gene: .; j_gene: TRBJ1-2
CDR3nt: TGTGCCAGCAGCCACACAGGGAGCGGAGAGACCCAGTACTTC; CDR3aa: CASSHTGSGETQYF; v_gene: TRBV7-9; abundance: once; d_gene: .; j_gene: TRBJ2-5
CDR3nt: TGTGCCAGCAGTTACTCGGGGGAGGGAAGCTACGAGCAGTACTTC; CDR3aa: CASSYSGEGSYEQYF; v_gene: TRBV6-5; abundance: .; d_gene: TRBD2; j_gene: TRBJ2-7
CDR3nt: TGTGCCAGCAGCTTAGGGGGGTTGGAGACCCAGTACTTC; CDR3aa: CASSLGGLETQYF; v_gene: TRBV11-3; abundance: .; d_gene: .; j_gene: TRBJ2-5
CDR3nt: TGTGCCAGTAGCGAGCCTAGCCTGTCGTGGGGTACGCAGTATTTT; CDR3aa: CASSEPSLSWGTQYF; v_gene: TRBV19; abundance: .; d_gene: .; j_gene: TRBJ2-3
CDR3nt: TGTGCCATCAGTAGGGACGTAACTAGAGAAGAGCAGTACTTC; CDR3aa: CAISRDVTREEQYF; v_gene: TRBV10-3; abundance: .; d_gene: .; j_gene: TRBJ2-7
CDR3nt: TGTGCTAGTGGTTTTACAGATACGCAGTATTTT; CDR3aa: CASGFTDTQYF; v_gene: TRBV12-5; abundance: once; d_gene: .; j_gene: TRBJ2-3
CDR3nt: TGTGCCAGCAGTTTGGGGAGTGCAACTAATGAAAAACTGTTTTTT; CDR3aa: CASSLGSATNEKLFF; v_gene: TRBV6-5; abundance: .; d_gene: .; j_gene: TRBJ1-4
CDR3nt: TGCGCCAGCAGCTTGGGGACAGGGTCGGATGGCTACACCTTC; CDR3aa: CASSLGTGSDGYTF; v_gene: TRBV5-1; abundance: .; d_gene: TRBD1; j_gene: TRBJ1-2
CDR3nt: TGTGCCAGCAGTTCAGGCAGGGCCTATGATGACTACACCTTC; CDR3aa: CASSSGRAYDDYTF; v_gene: TRBV27; abundance: .; d_gene: .; j_gene: TRBJ1-2
CDR3nt: TGTGCCAGCAGTAACCGGGAGAACTATGGCTACACCTTC; CDR3aa: CASSNRENYGYTF; v_gene: TRBV2; abundance: .; d_gene: .; j_gene: TRBJ1-2
CDR3nt: TGTGCCAGCAGCGTAGATAGCGGGAGTCGATGGGGCGAGCAGTACTTC; CDR3aa: CASSVDSGSRWGEQYF; v_gene: TRBV9; abundance: .; d_gene: TRBD2; j_gene: TRBJ2-7
CDR3nt: TGTGCCAGCAGTGAATCAGGGGGCGGGACTGAAGCTTTCTTT; CDR3aa: CASSESGGGTEAFF; v_gene: TRBV25-1; abundance: .; d_gene: TRBD1; j_gene: TRBJ1-1
CDR3nt: TGCAGTGCTACTAGGGGTCATGGCTACACCTTC; CDR3aa: CSATRGHGYTF; v_gene: TRBV20-1; abundance: .; d_gene: .; j_gene: TRBJ1-2
CDR3nt: TGTGCCAGCAGTTTCTCGGGACAGGAGAACAATGAGCAGTTCTTC; CDR3aa: CASSFSGQENNEQFF; v_gene: TRBV27; abundance: .; d_gene: TRBD1; j_gene: TRBJ2-1
CDR3nt: TGTGCCAGCAGTCCAATATGGGGGGATCGCATCTCTGGGGCCAACGTCCTGACTTTC; CDR3aa: CASSPIWGDRISGANVLTF; v_gene: TRBV27; abundance: .; d_gene: .; j_gene: TRBJ2-6
CDR3nt: TGCGCCAGCAGCTTGGTGGCGGGAGGGCCGAATGAGCAGTTCTTC; CDR3aa: CASSLVAGGPNEQFF; v_gene: TRBV5-1; abundance: .; d_gene: TRBD2; j_gene: TRBJ2-1
CDR3nt: TGTGCCAGTAGTAAAGCGGGCCAATACCGGCCCACAGATACGCAGTATTTT; CDR3aa: CASSKAGQYRPTDTQYF; v_gene: TRBV19; abundance: .; d_gene: .; j_gene: TRBJ2-3
CDR3nt: TGCGCCAGCAGCTCCTTCGCAAGGCCCGGGGATACGCAGTATTTT; CDR3aa: CASSSFARPGDTQYF; v_gene: TRBV5-1; abundance: .; d_gene: .; j_gene: TRBJ2-3
CDR3nt: TGCGCCAGCAGCACCTCGGCCGGTGAAACAGATACGCAGTATTTT; CDR3aa: CASSTSAGETDTQYF; v_gene: TRBV5-1; abundance: .; d_gene: .; j_gene: TRBJ2-3
CDR3nt: TGCGCCAGCAGCTCCGGACTAGCGGGGGCGGTCTACGAGCAGTACTTC; CDR3aa: CASSSGLAGAVYEQYF; v_gene: TRBV5-1; abundance: .; d_gene: TRBD2; j_gene: TRBJ2-7
CDR3nt: TGTGCCAGTAGAAGACAGGGGGACCAGCCCCAGCATTTT; CDR3aa: CASRRQGDQPQHF; v_gene: TRBV19; abundance: .; d_gene: TRBD1; j_gene: TRBJ1-5